The 20 T cell receptor beta chains presented below share a single source sample, sequenced in a study of vaccination effects on CD4 cells after COVID-19. The antigens of these receptors remain unknown. Before any sequencing was done, the ViraFEST assay used viral peptide pools to expand antigen-specific CD4+ T cells. The culture ran for approximately nine days before CD4+ T cells were isolated. As their vaccination, participants received two doses of either BNT162b2 or mRNA-1273. The protocol was immunoSEQ multiplex PCR, while the TCRdb copy is restricted to in-frame clones and leaves out a portion. The table lists tens of thousands of clones, approximately 78% of them singletons. This sample comprised CD4+ T cells from PBMCs cultured with HCoV-NL63 spike peptides, obtained after COVID-19 vaccination. These receptors all come from a human donor who received a COVID-19 vaccine. Some clones in this sample may be carry-over from other donors' samples.

The rearrangement uses TRBV30 and TRBJ1-2; D gene uncertain. V lost 0 bases and J 7 bases, leaving 9 bases between the germline ends. Germline V gives CDR1 GTSNPN, CDR2 SVGIG (reference sequence). There are 12 residues in the CDR3. The CDR3 coding sequence is TGTGCCTGGAGTGTAAACTGGAGTGGCTACACCTTC. Protein sequence: CAWSVNWSGYTF.

This chain joins TRBV6-6 and TRBJ2-7; TRBD1 agrees at 9 bases. CDR1 MNHNY and CDR2 SVGAGI come from the germline V gene (reference sequence). This CDR3 comprises 16 residues. V trimming: 2 bases; J trimming: 3 bases; junction bases outside the gene matches: 8. The chain's CDR3 is CASSYEGVDRGYEQYV. CDR3 DNA: TGTGCCAGCAGTTACGAGGGGGTGGACAGGGGCTACGAGCAGTACGTC.

This clone was picked up a small number of times. The gene calls are TRBV18 and TRBJ2-1; D perhaps matches TRBD2 (5 bases). V lost 3 bases to trimming and J lost 3 bases, with 12 bases between them. Germline CDR1 is KGHSH and CDR2 is LQKENI. The CDR3 totals 15 residues. CDR3 region: CASSPHVGDYNEQFF. The CDR3 DNA reads as TGTGCCAGCTCACCTCACGTGGGAGACTACAATGAGCAGTTCTTC.

DNA of the CDR3: TGTGCCAGCAGTCCAACCTCGGGGCAGGGACGAGCTGAAGCTTTCTTT. It translates to CASSPTSGQGRAEAFF. The V call is TRBV28, the J call TRBJ1-1, with D possibly matching TRBD1 (5 bases). Trimming left V 5 bases short and J 6 bases short, with 22 bases between. The CDR3 is 16 residues long. Germline V gene sequence: CDR1 MDHEN, CDR2 SYDVKM.

The rearrangement joins TRBV3-1 (or the pseudogene TRBV3-2) to TRBJ2-1; D possibly matches TRBD1 or TRBD2 (5 bases each). This CDR3 has 16 amino acids. Per germline, CDR1 LGHDT and CDR2 YNNKEL (reference sequence). Trimming stripped 4 bases from V and 0 bases from J, with 13 bases between. The CDR3, as DNA: TGTGCCAGCAGCCGCCGAGGGGCAGACTCCTACAATGAGCAGTTCTTC. Its translation is CASSRRGADSYNEQFF.

This clone was detected a few times. The V call is TRBV29-1, the J call TRBJ2-2; 8 bases map to TRBD1. With V trimmed by 6 bases and J by 3 bases, 6 bases remained unmatched. The CDR3 runs to 14 residues. The germline V gene has CDR1 SQVTM and CDR2 ANQGSEA. The CDR3 DNA sequence: TGCAGCGTCGACAGGGGATTGGACACCGGGGAGCTGTTTTTT. Residues: CSVDRGLDTGELFF.

For the CDR3, the DNA is TGTGCCAGCAGCGTTCCGGGACTAGCGGGGGTCGAGCAGTTCTTC. Encoded protein: CASSVPGLAGVEQFF. The chain combines TRBV7-9 with TRBJ2-1; 14 nucleotides line up with TRBD2. The CDR3 length is 15 residues. Germline CDR1 reads SEHNR; CDR2 reads FQNEAQ (reference sequence). With V trimmed by 5 bases and J by 10 bases, 7 bases remained unmatched.

The chain carries TRBV1 and TRBJ2-3; the DNA was not used to check the table's D call, TRBD2. TRBV1 is listed as a pseudogene. The CDR3 sequence is 16 residues long. CDR3 amino acids: CTSSQLAGVVTDTQYF. The CDR3 bases are TGCACCAGCAGCCAACTAGCGGGGGTGGTCACAGATACGCAGTATTTT.

The J gene is TRBJ1-1, the V gene TRBV6-5; D is perhaps TRBD1 (5 bases). CDR3 length: 13 residues. V lost 8 bases to trimming and J lost 0 bases, with 10 bases between them. Germline V gene lookup returns CDR1 MNHEY and CDR2 SVGAGI. The CDR3 region is CASYDSMNTEAFF. The CDR3 region has the DNA TGTGCCAGCTACGACAGCATGAACACTGAAGCTTTCTTT.

The CDR3, as DNA: TGTGCCAGTGGGTTCGGGGGGGAAAATTCACCCCTCCACTTT. It is translated as CASGFGGENSPLHF. The chain couples TRBV19 to TRBJ1-6, with D possibly matching TRBD1 (5 bases). Germline V gene sequence: CDR1 LNHDA, CDR2 SQIVND (reference sequence). Trimming removed 8 bases from V and 7 bases from J, with 15 bases in between. The CDR3 has 14 amino acids. Full variable domain (outside the CDR3, taken from reference TRBV19 and TRBJ1-6): DGGITQSPKYLFRKEGQNVTLSCEQNLNHDAMYWYRQDPGQGLRLIYYSQIVNDFQKGDIAEGYSVSREKKESFPLTVTSAQKNPTAFYLCASGFGGENSPLHFGNGTRLTVT.

The rearrangement joins TRBV7-2 to TRBJ1-5; the match to TRBD1 covers 7 bases. The CDR3 has 16 amino acids. After removal of 1 base from V and 6 bases from J, the junction contained 9 bases not matched to a gene. CDR1 is SGHTA, CDR2 FQGNSA, per germline. CDR3 residues: CASSLVPTGAGQPQHF. The CDR3 coding sequence is TGTGCCAGCAGCTTAGTCCCCACAGGGGCGGGTCAGCCCCAGCATTTT.

This chain joins TRBV25-1 and TRBJ2-7; 8 bases match TRBD1. Germline CDR1 reads MGHDK; CDR2 reads SYGVNS. V dropped 2 bases and J dropped 6; count of bases not matched to a gene: 3. This CDR3 has 13 residues. The CDR3 loop reads CASSEQGALEQYV. In nucleotides, the CDR3 is TGTGCCAGCAGTGAACAGGGGGCTCTCGAGCAGTACGTC.

The count of this clone is one. This chain connects TRBV12-5 to TRBJ2-2; the D is unclear. Looked up from germline, CDR1 is LGHNT and CDR2 is FRNRAP. This CDR3 is 12 amino acids long. Trimming left V 6 bases short and J 6 bases short, with 8 bases between. The CDR3 loop reads CASGLGPGELFF. The CDR3 region has the DNA TGTGCTAGTGGCCTAGGGCCCGGGGAGCTGTTTTTT.

The J gene is TRBJ1-3, the V gene TRBV3-1 (or the pseudogene TRBV3-2); 7 bases line up with TRBD1. Trimming took 4 bases from V and 0 from J; bases not matched to a gene: 6. The CDR3 is 16 amino acids. Germline lookup yields CDR1 LGHDT and CDR2 YNNKEL (reference sequence). The CDR3 DNA sequence: TGTGCCAGCAGCCTCCAGACAGGGACCTCTGGAAACACCATATATTTT. Residues: CASSLQTGTSGNTIYF.

The chain uses TRBV19 and TRBJ1-1; D is uncertain. The CDR3 loop spans 13 amino acids. V was cut by 4 bases and J by 12 bases, with 18 bases left in between. Germline-derived CDR1 and CDR2 are LNHDA and SQIVND (reference sequence). The CDR3 bases are TGTGCCAGTAGTACCCCCTCGGCACTGGGTACTTTCTTT. It codes for CASSTPSALGTFF.

J is TRBJ2-2 and V is TRBV11-3, with no clear D. The germline V gene encodes CDR1 SGHNT and CDR2 YENEEA. Trimming stripped 0 bases from V and 5 bases from J, with 7 bases between. CDR3 length equals 14 residues. The CDR3 loop reads CASSLDRGTGELFF. In DNA form, the CDR3 reads TGTGCCAGCAGCTTAGATCGTGGGACCGGGGAGCTGTTTTTT.

The gene calls are TRBV28 and TRBJ1-1; D possibly corresponds to TRBD1 (5 bases). The CDR3 sequence is 14 residues long. The V and J ends lost 3 bases and 1 base respectively, with 9 bases between them. Germline V lookup: CDR1 MDHEN, CDR2 SYDVKM. The CDR3 spells CASSFGAENTEAFF. The CDR3 DNA follows: TGTGCCAGCAGTTTTGGGGCCGAGAACACTGAAGCTTTCTTT.

The rearrangement uses TRBV18 and TRBJ2-5; D may be TRBD1 or TRBD2 (5 bases each). Trimming cost V 5 bases and J 5 bases, with 12 bases left between them. This CDR3 comprises 13 residues. Germline V gene lookup returns CDR1 KGHSH and CDR2 LQKENI. In DNA, the CDR3 is TGTGCCAGCTCATCCGGGACCACGGAGACCCAGTACTTC. It codes for CASSSGTTETQYF.

This chain uses TRBV6-1 with TRBJ1-2; 10 bases are shared with TRBD1. The germline V gene encodes CDR1 MNHNS and CDR2 SASEGT. The V segment lost 1 base and the J segment 5 bases; nucleotides outside the gene matches: 4. This CDR3 spans 15 amino acids. DNA for the CDR3: TGTGCCAGCAGTGAAGTTCCGGGACAGGGGTATGGCTACACCTTC. This codes for CASSEVPGQGYGYTF.

The chain combines TRBV5-5 with TRBJ1-2, with D tentatively TRBD1 (5 bases). Trimming took off 1 base at V and 5 bases at J, with 24 bases between the two ends. Germline V gives CDR1 SGHKS, CDR2 YYEKEE (reference sequence). This CDR3 comprises 18 residues. CDR3 coding DNA: TGTGCCAGCAGCTTGTTAGGCCCGCCCTCGGGGCATCGGTATGGCTACACCTTC. Translating it yields CASSLLGPPSGHRYGYTF.